This T cell receptor (beta chain) was identified in a study of cytomegalovirus exposure and HLA in healthy donors (dated by TCRdb to 2016 to 2017). Background on the whole study: In an earlier analysis of roughly 500 of the donors, 250 to 300 Gb of sequence data and just under 120 million unique TCR beta sequences from about 179 million T cells were reported. Approximately 310 gigabases of sequencing data and 70 million to 85 million unique TCR sequences were included in an early release covering around 650 HLA-typed donors. Of the roughly 400 genotyped donors, over 80% were placed in the genetic ancestry cluster associated with self-reported Caucasian donors. The study was designed to test whether signatures of past pathogen exposure could be identified by cataloging public T cell receptors. The T cell repertoires of about 700 subjects were profiled by immunosequencing and related to cytomegalovirus serostatus. In addition to the first cohort of 666 subjects, a separate validation cohort of 120 different subjects was used. The study combined high-throughput TCR immunosequencing, statistical association of individual TCRs with disease status, and machine learning to predict cytomegalovirus infection status. To study patterns of TCR occurrence, a later analysis re-analyzed previously published TCR beta repertoires from around 670 donors and added high-resolution HLA genotyping. Rather than drawing on any new phenotypic data, the later analysis identified candidate immune exposures from TCR beta sequences and the way those sequences occurred across donors. An earlier analysis of some 500 of the donors applied high-throughput TCR beta sequencing to assess whether each TCR beta V gene segment acted as functional or pseudogenic. Donor age, sex, ethnicity and CMV serostatus were collected together with the repertoire data. Genome-wide SNP genotypes for about 65% of the 666 donors were used in a later genetic analysis, which treated that subset as a discovery cohort. Every discovery cohort repertoire had been produced on one sequencing platform. HLA typing included class I and class II loci at four-digit resolution. Typing coverage varied by locus: about 629-640 donors for A, B, C, DRB1 and DQB1; approximately 520 for DQA1; about 570 for DPA1; roughly 450 for DPB1. Several DR-DQ haplotypes were treated as single units for association and clustering because of strong linkage in the cohort. Among 350 to 400 genotyped donors of the cohort, an average of approximately 240,000 unique TCR beta nucleotide sequences were sequenced per donor, around 20% of them non-productive. Points the paper makes about the study in general: Presence/absence analyses assumed roughly uniform sequencing depth across donors, an assumption that may not hold. In the study, around 150 TCR beta chains were listed as associated with cytomegalovirus. According to a later analysis, parvovirus B19, influenza, CMV and Epstein-Barr virus appeared linked to several top co-occurrence clusters. A later genetic analysis associated a missense DCLRE1C variant with V-gene and J-gene trimming of TCR beta chains, and an independent cohort replicated the association. In vitro tests confirmed that a few of the cytomegalovirus-associated TCR beta chains recognize cytomegalovirus antigens. Correlated functional status among segregating V segments might be attributable to linkage disequilibrium, but an unknown experimental factor could not be ruled out. Because HLA typing was unavailable for some donors at each locus, only the typed subset was used in association tests. It was suggested by the authors that the approach could potentially be generalized to other disease states and immunological phenotypes. For the cohort, immune exposure information was limited to CMV serostatus. The classifier was reported to diagnose cytomegalovirus status with high specificity and sensitivity in both the original cohort and the validation cohort. Strong co-occurrence of HLA alleles, especially DR and DQ, made assigning TCR associations to individual alleles difficult. A group of highly shared sequence variants was considered likely to be a technical artifact of the sequencing pipeline. A further reported finding was that TCR beta sequences accurately predicted the HLA-A and HLA-B alleles for most subjects in the first cohort. A later analysis found that TCR association rates varied across HLA loci, with DRB1 alleles showing the most associated TCRs and HLA-C alleles the fewest. According to a later analysis, most CMV-associated TCR beta chains appeared to be HLA-restricted, and the HLA associations seemed to be driven largely by CMV exposure. Broadly in line with IMGT annotations, most TCR beta V segments showed up in productive rearrangements about 87% or about 30% of the time in an earlier analysis of 587 of the donors. Most TCR sequences were seen in very few donors, while some public TCRs were found in many individuals. A later genetic analysis reported fewer N-insertions in productive TCRs among donors in an Asian-associated ancestry cluster than the roughly 700-donor mean. Because counts were too low, roughly 17 rarely observed V segments, including chromosome 9 orphons, were left out of the earlier analysis of 500 to 650 of the donors. Specific HLA alleles were associated with 15,000 to 20,000 TCR beta sequences at a false discovery rate of 0.05 in a later analysis. In a later analysis, HLA-associated TCR beta chains showed more clonal expansion and lower generation probabilities than non-associated chains that were equally common. Some IMGT-functional V segments, including TRBV6-2 and TRBV6-3, could not be told apart with the 87-base-pair reads, so those segments were excluded. This cohort had only TCR beta chains sequenced, and the lack of alpha or paired-chain data limited which features could be detected.

Library preparation was by the immunoSEQ multiplex PCR assay. The multiplex PCR relied on a mix of 60 forward primers for TCR Vbeta segments and 13 reverse primers for TCR Jbeta segments. The CDR3 region of rearranged TCR beta genes was amplified from genomic DNA with a multiplex PCR assay. The amplified TCR beta libraries were sequenced on the Illumina HiSeq System as 87-base-pair reads. Processing in the source paper ran as follows. Across the roughly 700 repertoires, a later analysis counted approximately 75 million unique TCR beta chains, some 11 million of which were shared by at least two donors. A nearest-neighbor algorithm error-corrected the raw reads and collapsed the reads into unique sequences, merging closely related sequences to remove PCR and sequencing errors. Alignment of CDR3 sequences to IMGT reference sequences was used to assign V, D and J gene segments. Each retained sequence needed at least a six-nucleotide match to both a V gene segment and a J gene segment. A rearrangement was called productive if the CDR3 had no stop codons and remained in frame with V and J, and every other rearrangement was called non-productive. Following IMGT convention, CDR3 was defined as the stretch from the second conserved V-encoded cysteine up to the conserved J-encoded phenylalanine. Sequences without an unambiguous match to a single V gene segment were excluded from the earlier analysis of a few hundred of the donors. An earlier analysis of a few hundred of the donors called V segments functional above 56.7% productive rearrangements and segregating when the between-donor standard deviation exceeded 5%. A statistical classification framework was built for diagnosing cytomegalovirus status from the catalog of TCR beta chain sequences. In a later analysis, TCR nucleotide sequences were compared against IMGT/GENE-DB human TR gene sequences so that V and J genes could be assigned. Using the TCRdist pipeline, a later analysis assigned CDR3 sequences along with most-parsimonious VDJ recombination scenarios. In a later analysis, each TCR beta chain was defined by its CDR3 amino acid sequence together with its V-gene family, and reads lacking a unique V-gene family were excluded. As a way to deal with suspected cross-contamination and a sequencing artifact, a later analysis dropped approximately 590 nucleotide sequences that were highly shared and had low generation probability. In a later analysis, a clonal expansion index was calculated for each public chain from normalized within-repertoire ranks of inferred template counts. In a later analysis, generation probabilities were computed using a VDJ recombination model fitted to out-of-frame rearrangements, and the results were checked against IGoR. In a later analysis, hypergeometric tests were used to score TCR-TCR, TCR-HLA and TCR-CMV co-occurrence, with a repertoire-size bias correction applied to TCR pairs. To estimate false discovery rates, a later analysis permuted the HLA or CMV assignments 20 times. In a later analysis, co-occurring TCRs were grouped with DBSCAN, and TCRdist sequence similarity was added when clustering was performed within HLA-allele-positive subsets. Repertoires with fewer than 30,000 or more than 120,000 public chains were left out of co-occurrence clustering, as were a few repertoires with anomalous nucleotide sharing. In its TCRdb copy, this immuneACCESS table keeps in-frame sequences only and misses some clones. Where compared with another copy, unresolved V genes explain less than half of these, and the others have no known cause. Clone size and the V and J calls come from that table; the DNA yielded D and trimming. Recorded for this sample are roughly 100,000 clones; around 80% of them occurred a single time. The ten top clones hold 5% to 5.5% of the sample.

V gives up 1 base and J gives up 2 bases, and the segment between their germline ends measures 12 bases. Spanning cysteine to phenylalanine, the CDR3 consists of 16 amino acids. The CDR3 DNA has 48 bases and is translated from base 1. The germline V gene sets CDR1 to MGHRA and CDR2 to YSYEKL. To note about this clone: Its antigen is not yet known. One base away there is no much larger clone; base qualities are not given.

The cohort consisted of more than 650 healthy bone marrow donors. Cohort members were all nominally healthy when sampled, although unrecorded immune exposures were likely present. The donor tested CMV seropositive and was one of the 289 seropositive cohort members. A peripheral blood sample was provided by each donor, and peripheral blood mononuclear cells were used for TCR beta sequencing. Genomic DNA was extracted from the blood cell samples with the Qiagen DNeasy Blood Extraction Kit. Sample: PBMCs. The receptor's source is a man under 40 in good health and CMV-seropositive. The rearranged chain carries TRBV4-1 and TRBJ1-3; there is no confident call for the D gene. The DNA sequence follows: TGCGCCAGCAGCCAAGGACCAGGAACAGCTGGAAACACCATATATTTT. This gives the protein CASSQGPGTAGNTIYF.